Below are 20 T cell receptor beta chains sequenced from a single sample in a study of shared clonotypes between healthy human individuals. Profiling relied on immunoSEQ multiplex PCR, and the TCRdb table lists in-frame clones only, not all of them. The sample carries about 2.4 million clones, 80% to 95% recorded once. The sample comprised naive CD4+ T cells from PBMCs. Stated subset: CD45RA+ positively selected. These receptors came from a man aged 18 to 29 in good health. Some clones in this sample may be carry-over from other donors' samples.

The J gene is TRBJ2-7, the V gene TRBV11-2; D possibly uses TRBD1 or TRBD2 (5 bases each). CDR3 size: 14 residues. CDR1 and CDR2 (germline): SGHAT, FQNNGV. Between the trimmed V and J ends, which lost 5 bases and 0 bases, there was a span of 11 bases. The CDR3 protein is CASSRDGSSYEQYF. The CDR3 nucleotides are TGTGCCAGCAGCCGGGACGGAAGCTCCTACGAGCAGTACTTC.

The chain employs TRBV19 and TRBJ1-5, with TRBD1 matching over 8 bases. The CDR3 contains 14 residues. Germline assignment: CDR1 LNHDA and CDR2 SQIVND (reference sequence). Germline trimming cut 6 bases from V and 5 bases from J; bases unmatched to any gene: 6. The CDR3 coding sequence is TGTGCCAGTAGCCGGGACAGGCGGTATCAGCCCCAGCATTTT. The encoded protein is CASSRDRRYQPQHF.

The V call is TRBV10-2, the J call TRBJ1-6; a weak D match, TRBD1 (5 bases). Germline assignment: CDR1 WSHSY and CDR2 SAAADI. This CDR3 contains 15 residues. The V end lost 7 bases, the J end lost 7 bases, and 17 bases lay between the germline ends. In DNA, the CDR3 is TGCGCCAGCACGGTCCGGGGACTCCTCAATTCACCCCTCCACTTT. Protein: CASTVRGLLNSPLHF.

V gene TRBV27 combines with J gene TRBJ2-2, with 7 bases matching TRBD1. The CDR3 is 15 amino acids. CDR1 and CDR2 from the germline V gene are MNHEY and SMNVEV (reference sequence). V lost 4 bases and J lost 1; bases outside the gene matches: 3. The chain's CDR3 is CASSWGQMNTGELFF. DNA for the CDR3: TGTGCCAGCAGTTGGGGACAGATGAACACCGGGGAGCTGTTTTTT.

The chain recombines TRBV7-2 with TRBJ2-7; D remains ambiguous. This CDR3 has 15 amino acids. Trimming took 5 bases from V and 0 from J, leaving 14 bases between them. Germline CDR1 reads SGHTA; CDR2 reads FQGNSA. CDR3 nucleotide sequence: TGTGCCAGCAGCCTCGGGCGGCCCCCCTCCTACGAGCAGTACTTC. Its protein product is CASSLGRPPSYEQYF. Using reference TRBV7-2 and TRBJ2-7 for the parts outside the CDR3, the full variable domain is GAGVSQSPSNKVTEKGKDVELRCDPISGHTALYWYRQSLGQGLEFLIYFQGNSAPDKSGLPSDRFSAERTGGSVSTLTIQRTQQEDSAVYLCASSLGRPPSYEQYFGPGTRLTVT.

This chain links TRBV7-9 with TRBJ1-3; D call uncertain. Germline V lookup: CDR1 SEHNR, CDR2 FQNEAQ (reference sequence). The CDR3 consists of 13 residues. Trimming took 5 bases from V and 0 from J, leaving 5 bases between them. The CDR3 protein is CASSHSSGNTIYF. CDR3 sequence (DNA): TGTGCCAGCAGCCACAGCTCTGGAAACACCATATATTTT.

The chain uses TRBV5-1 and TRBJ2-5; the D gene is possibly TRBD1 (5 bases). The end of the DNA is better explained by TRBJ2-7, so the J call may be wrong. The CDR3 is 14 residues long. From germline, CDR1 is SGHRS and CDR2 YFSETQ. The CDR3 spells CASSSVNPGNEQYF. CDR3 DNA sequence: TGCGCCAGCAGCTCGGTAAATCCAGGGAACGAGCAGTACTTC.

The V call is TRBV29-1, the J call TRBJ1-2; TRBD1 is a possible D gene (5 bases). CDR3 length: 10 residues. V lost 7 bases and J 4 bases, leaving 7 bases between the germline ends. CDR1 is SQVTM, CDR2 ANQGSEA, per germline. The CDR3 coding sequence is TGCAGCGCCGACAGCTATGGCTACACCTTC. Its translation is CSADSYGYTF.

The chain is built from TRBV27 and TRBJ2-7; the match to TRBD1 covers 11 bases. The V gene's germline CDR1 is MNHEY and CDR2 SMNVEV (reference sequence). There are 15 residues in the CDR3. V lost 5 bases and J lost 1; bases outside the gene matches: 4. CDR3 amino acids: CASSLGQGASYEQYF. The CDR3 DNA is TGTGCCAGCAGTCTCGGACAGGGGGCTTCCTACGAGCAGTACTTC.

This chain joins TRBV4-1 and TRBJ2-3; no firm D call. Germline loops: CDR1 MGHRA, CDR2 YSYEKL. The CDR3 contains 12 residues. V was clipped by 5 bases and J by 5 bases, with 8 bases between them. The CDR3 DNA is TGCGCCAGCAGCGCTTGGAGAGATACGCAGTATTTT. Translation gives CASSAWRDTQYF.

V gene TRBV4-2 combines with J gene TRBJ2-5, with D perhaps given as TRBD1 or TRBD2 (5 bases each). Trimming removed 7 bases from V and 5 bases from J, with 17 bases in between. From germline, CDR1 is LGHNA and CDR2 YNFKEQ. The length of the CDR3 is 14 residues. The CDR3 is CASKERGVGETQYF. The CDR3 DNA reads as TGTGCCAGCAAGGAGAGGGGAGTAGGGGAGACCCAGTACTTC.

This clone was found once. The V gene is TRBV7-2, the J gene TRBJ1-1, with D possibly being TRBD1 (5 bases). CDR1 is SGHTA, CDR2 FQGNSA, per germline. The CDR3 is 15 residues long. With 2 bases removed from V and 7 bases from J, the gap between germline ends came to 17 bases. CDR3 amino acids: CASSLNIAPQGEAFF. The CDR3 DNA sequence: TGTGCCAGCAGCTTAAATATCGCCCCCCAGGGTGAAGCTTTCTTT.

V and J are TRBV2 and TRBJ1-4; D ambiguous. Germline CDR1 is SNHLY and CDR2 is FYNNEI. The germline V and J ends were trimmed by 4 bases and 7 bases, with 16 bases remaining between them. This CDR3 region has 15 residues. The CDR3 protein is CASSVRAVGSEKLFF. The CDR3 DNA reads as TGTGCCAGCAGTGTGCGGGCGGTAGGGAGTGAAAAACTGTTTTTT.

The V gene is TRBV5-1, the J gene TRBJ1-1; D not resolved. V was cut by 0 bases and J by 1 base, with 10 bases left in between. This CDR3 contains 15 residues. Germline assignment: CDR1 SGHRS and CDR2 YFSETQ. The CDR3: CASSLESQPNTEAFF. CDR3 DNA sequence: TGCGCCAGCAGCTTGGAGAGCCAGCCGAACACTGAAGCTTTCTTT.

The chain combines TRBV5-1 with TRBJ2-5, with D unclear. The CDR3 extends over 15 amino acids. V was shortened by 0 bases and J by 2 bases, with 11 bases between the two germline ends. Germline CDR1 reads SGHRS; CDR2 reads YFSETQ. As DNA, the CDR3 is TGCGCCAGCAGCTTGGGTGGACGGATACAAGAGACCCAGTACTTC. Residues: CASSLGGRIQETQYF.

CDR3 sequence: CASSLDRDSETQYF. The CDR3 nucleotides are TGTGCCAGCAGTTTAGACCGGGACTCAGAGACCCAGTACTTC. The V and J genes are TRBV28 and TRBJ2-5, with a tentative D call TRBD2 (6 bases). V dropped 2 bases and J dropped 4 bases, with 11 bases sitting between them. Germline V gene lookup returns CDR1 MDHEN and CDR2 SYDVKM. The CDR3 loop spans 14 amino acids.

This clone was seen a single time. The chain is built from TRBV9 and TRBJ2-7; TRBD1 matches at 7 bases. CDR3 length: 15 residues. Germline loops: CDR1 SGDLS, CDR2 YYNGEE. V lost 4 bases and J lost 4; bases outside the gene matches: 11. CDR3 protein: CASSKGPGQFYEQYF. The CDR3 coding sequence is TGTGCCAGCAGCAAAGGACCGGGACAGTTTTACGAGCAGTACTTC. Complete variable domain (other parts from reference TRBV9 and TRBJ2-7): DSGVTQTPKHLITATGQRVTLRCSPRSGDLSVYWYQQSLDQGLQFLIQYYNGEERAKGNILERFSAQQFPDLHSELNLSSLELGDSALYFCASSKGPGQFYEQYFGPGTRLTVT.

Here the CDR3 DNA reads TGTGCCAGCAGCTTAGTTGGGGAAAGGAACGGGGAGCTGTTTTTT. Translated, it gives CASSLVGERNGELFF. V gene TRBV7-9 combines with J gene TRBJ2-2; D gene unclear. CDR3 size: 15 residues. The V and J ends lost 1 base and 7 bases respectively, with 13 bases between them. The V gene's germline CDR1 is SEHNR and CDR2 FQNEAQ (reference sequence).

The chain uses TRBV15 and TRBJ1-3; no definite D call. V lost 0 bases, J lost 1 base, and 7 bases lay in between. The CDR3 has 15 amino acids. Looked up from germline, CDR1 is LNHNV and CDR2 is YYDKDF (reference sequence). CDR3 sequence reads: CATSREFHSGNTIYF. The DNA for the CDR3 is TGTGCCACCAGCAGAGAGTTCCATTCTGGAAACACCATATATTTT.

The gene calls are TRBV6-5 and TRBJ2-7, with 8 bases fitting TRBD2. The CDR3 is made up of 15 amino acids. Per the germline V gene, CDR1 is MNHEY and CDR2 is SVGAGI. The ends lost 7 bases at V and 2 bases at J; junction bases unmatched: 10. CDR3 DNA: TGTGCCAGCACCGATCCCACTAGCGGCACCTACGAGCAGTACTTC. It yields the protein CASTDPTSGTYEQYF.